These 28 T cell receptor beta chains came from one sample sequenced in a study of cytomegalovirus exposure and HLA in healthy donors. This table comes from immunoSEQ multiplex PCR, and its TCRdb copy is limited to in-frame clones, with some not included. The sample has more than 250,000 clones; approximately 90% are singletons. Input material: PBMCs. These receptors came from a woman aged 25-40 years in good health and CMV-seropositive.

This clone was picked up a small number of times. The rearrangement links TRBV2 to TRBJ1-2; a weak D match, TRBD1 (5 bases). Germline assignment: CDR1 SNHLY and CDR2 FYNNEI. The CDR3 has 13 amino acids. Trimming removed 8 bases at V and 2 bases at J, with 12 bases between. The CDR3 nucleotides read TGTGCCAGCTACCCCCAGGGAAACTATGGCTACACCTTC. Protein product: CASYPQGNYGYTF.

The chain couples TRBV30 to TRBJ2-7; 8 positions match TRBD2. Germline V CDR1 and CDR2: GTSNPN, SVGIG (reference sequence). V trimming: 5 bases; J trimming: 3 bases; junction bases outside the gene matches: 6. There are 13 residues in the CDR3. The CDR3 nucleotides are TGTGCCTGGGAAGGACTAGCACGCTACGAGCAGTACTTC. This translates into CAWEGLARYEQYF.

V is TRBV5-1 and J is TRBJ2-1; 13 bases are shared with TRBD2. The CDR3 has 14 amino acids. V shed 3 bases and J 9 bases; nucleotides not matched to a gene: 3. CDR1 is SGHRS and CDR2 is YFSETQ in the germline V gene. The CDR3 loop reads CASSWTSGGGEQFF. Written as DNA, the CDR3 is TGCGCCAGCAGCTGGACTAGCGGGGGCGGTGAGCAGTTCTTC.

V is TRBV7-6 and J is TRBJ2-5; 11 positions match TRBD2. V was pared by 5 bases and J by 5 bases, with 10 bases of the junction left unmatched. Looked up from germline, CDR1 is SGHVS and CDR2 is FNYEAQ. The CDR3 is made up of 16 amino acids. CDR3 loop: CASSPSPSGGLETQYF. CDR3 DNA: TGTGCCAGCAGCCCCTCCCCTAGCGGGGGGTTGGAGACCCAGTACTTC. Filled out from reference TRBV7-6 and TRBJ2-5, the complete variable domain reads GAGVSQSPRYKVTKRGQDVALRCDPISGHVSLYWYRQALGQGPEFLTYFNYEAQQDKSGLPNDRFSAERPEGSISTLTIQRTEQRDSAMYRCASSPSPSGGLETQYFGPGTRLLVL.

The chain is built from TRBV28 and TRBJ2-7; 9 bases agree with TRBD2. The V and J ends lost 6 bases and 4 bases, in that order; junction bases with no gene match: 10. CDR3 length equals 15 residues. Germline lookup yields CDR1 MDHEN and CDR2 SYDVKM. CDR3 coding DNA: TGTGCCAGCAGGTGGGGTCTAGCGGGAACTTACGAGCAGTACTTC. Translated, it gives CASRWGLAGTYEQYF. The full variable domain, its missing parts supplied by reference TRBV28 and TRBJ2-7, is DVKVTQSSRYLVKRTGEKVFLECVQDMDHENMFWYRQDPGLGLRLIYFSYDVKMKEKGDIPEGYSVSREKKERFSLILESASTNQTSMYLCASRWGLAGTYEQYFGPGTRLTVT.

This clone showed up just once. V gene TRBV30 combines with J gene TRBJ1-2; D gene ambiguous. The V end was cut by 5 bases, the J end by 2 bases, with 9 bases between. The germline gives CDR1 GTSNPN, CDR2 SVGIG (reference sequence). CDR3 length equals 12 residues. DNA of the CDR3: TGTGCCTGGGCTCGCGGCAACTATGGCTACACCTTC. This sequence encodes CAWARGNYGYTF.

This rearrangement joins TRBV6-6 to TRBJ2-1, with D unclear. Trimming stripped 0 bases from V and 7 bases from J, with 7 bases between. Germline V gives CDR1 MNHNY, CDR2 SVGAGI (reference sequence). This CDR3 is 13 amino acids long. The CDR3 is CASSYSPINEQFF. In DNA form, the CDR3 reads TGTGCCAGCAGTTACTCCCCGATTAATGAGCAGTTCTTC.

The V call is TRBV18, the J call TRBJ2-5; D may be TRBD1 (6 bases). This CDR3 is built from 15 residues. V shed 3 bases and J shed 4 bases, with 15 bases lying between them. Germline V gives CDR1 KGHSH, CDR2 LQKENI. Here the CDR3 reads CASSPPSGGGETQYF. In DNA, the CDR3 is TGTGCCAGCTCACCCCCCAGTGGGGGCGGAGAGACCCAGTACTTC.

The chain uses TRBV5-4 and TRBJ1-5; 9 nucleotides line up with TRBD1. The V gene end was trimmed by 3 bases and the J gene end by 2 bases; junction bases not matched to a gene: 6. Germline-derived CDR1 and CDR2 are SGHNT and YYREEE (reference sequence). The CDR3 length is 16 residues. DNA of the CDR3: TGTGCCAGCAGCTGCCCCGGGACAGGGTGCAATCAGCCCCAGCATTTT. This codes for CASSCPGTGCNQPQHF.

The rearrangement joins TRBV29-1 to TRBJ1-5; D unclear. Trimming shortened V by 2 bases and J by 3 bases, and 11 bases separated the two germline ends. In germline, CDR1 is SQVTM, CDR2 ANQGSEA. The CDR3 spans 14 residues. The DNA for the CDR3 is TGCAGCGTTGAAATTCGAGGTTCCAATCAGCCCCAGCATTTT. Encoded protein: CSVEIRGSNQPQHF. Using reference TRBV29-1 and TRBJ1-5 for the parts outside the CDR3, the full variable domain is SAVISQKPSRDICQRGTSLTIQCQVDSQVTMMFWYRQQPGQSLTLIATANQGSEATYESGFVIDKFPISRPNLTFSTLTVSNMSPEDSSIYLCSVEIRGSNQPQHFGDGTRLSIL.

The chain links TRBV9 to TRBJ1-1; D gene uncertain. This CDR3 spans 15 amino acids. The germline gives CDR1 SGDLS, CDR2 YYNGEE. Trimming shortened V by 2 bases and J by 0 bases, and 11 bases separated the two germline ends. DNA for the CDR3: TGTGCCAGCAGCGTTAACGAGGGATTGAACACTGAAGCTTTCTTT. This gives the protein CASSVNEGLNTEAFF.

This clone was picked up a small number of times. The rearrangement joins TRBV6-5 to TRBJ1-2; D is uncertain. CDR1 and CDR2 from the germline V gene are MNHEY and SVGAGI. V lost 6 bases to trimming and J lost 5 bases, with 13 bases between them. The CDR3 sequence is 13 residues long. CDR3 protein: CASSLVGVYGYTF. CDR3 bases: TGTGCCAGCAGCCTCGTCGGAGTTTATGGCTACACCTTC.

V gene TRBV5-1 combines with J gene TRBJ2-2, with 9 bases matching TRBD2. This CDR3 contains 18 residues. Germline V gives CDR1 SGHRS, CDR2 YFSETQ. V shed 2 bases, J shed 4 bases, and the junction held 12 bases outside the gene matches. This chain's CDR3 is CASSFEPSTSGTTGELFF. The CDR3 DNA reads as TGCGCCAGCAGCTTTGAGCCGTCGACTAGCGGAACCACCGGGGAGCTGTTTTTT.

The chain uses TRBV6-1 and TRBJ2-7, with D possibly matching TRBD1 (6 bases). Deletions cut 10 bases from V and 4 bases from J, with 17 bases between. Germline assignment: CDR1 MNHNS and CDR2 SASEGT. CDR3 length: 13 amino acids. CDR3 residues: CATGRGGGYEQYF. DNA for the CDR3: TGTGCCACAGGGAGAGGGGGTGGTTACGAGCAGTACTTC.

This rearrangement joins TRBV7-9 to TRBJ1-2; D possibly corresponds to TRBD1 (6 bases). Germline V gives CDR1 SEHNR, CDR2 FQNEAQ (reference sequence). The CDR3 loop spans 15 amino acids. V lost 0 bases to trimming and J lost 3 bases, with 11 bases between them. The CDR3 here is CASSLARGVDYGYTF. CDR3 DNA sequence: TGTGCCAGCAGCTTAGCGAGGGGGGTAGACTATGGCTACACCTTC.

The chain combines TRBV14 with TRBJ2-1; 8 bases are a match to TRBD1. The germline V gene encodes CDR1 SGHDN and CDR2 FVKESK. The CDR3 is 18 residues long. J lost 3 bases, V lost 2 bases, and 12 bases had no gene match. In nucleotides, the CDR3 is TGTGCCAGCAGCCAAAATACAGGGGGTTCATACTACTACAATGAGCAGTTCTTC. Its protein is CASSQNTGGSYYYNEQFF.

The J gene is TRBJ2-3, the V gene TRBV4-1; 11 bases are a match to TRBD1. The CDR3 length is 20 residues. Germline trimming cut 2 bases from V and 1 base from J; bases unmatched to any gene: 14. Looked up from germline, CDR1 is MGHRA and CDR2 is YSYEKL. The CDR3 DNA reads TGCGCCAGCAGCCAACCAACCGGGACAGGGGGTATTATCCGCACAGATACGCAGTATTTT. Its protein is CASSQPTGTGGIIRTDTQYF.

The chain uses TRBV27 and TRBJ2-1; the match to TRBD2 covers 8 bases. V trimming: 3 bases; J trimming: 7 bases; junction bases outside the gene matches: 14. The CDR3 is 17 residues long. Per germline, CDR1 MNHEY and CDR2 SMNVEV (reference sequence). The CDR3 protein is CASSFWSAGGLGNEQFF. The CDR3 DNA reads TGTGCCAGCAGTTTTTGGAGCGCGGGAGGACTTGGGAATGAGCAGTTCTTC.

The rearrangement uses TRBV15 and TRBJ1-1; D is undetermined. There are 13 residues in the CDR3. V was trimmed by 2 bases and J by 8 bases, leaving 12 bases between them. The V gene's germline CDR1 is LNHNV and CDR2 YYDKDF (reference sequence). The CDR3 coding sequence is TGTGCCACCAGCAGATTATCGGCCGGCGAAGCTTTCTTT. This sequence encodes CATSRLSAGEAFF.

The V call is TRBV19, the J call TRBJ1-5, with 10 bases aligning to TRBD1. The CDR3 is 14 amino acids. Per germline, CDR1 LNHDA and CDR2 SQIVND (reference sequence). Losses at the gene ends were 4 bases for V and 6 bases for J; bases not matched to a gene: 3. The CDR3 DNA is TGTGCCAGTAGTAAGACAGGGGGCCGTCAGCCCCAGCATTTT. This encodes CASSKTGGRQPQHF.

This clone has just a few counts. The chain couples TRBV7-8 to TRBJ1-1; 10 nucleotides agree with TRBD1. Germline CDR1 is SGHVS and CDR2 is FQNEAQ. This CDR3 comprises 15 residues. The V segment lost 5 bases and the J segment 6 bases; nucleotides outside the gene matches: 9. CDR3 protein: CASSLPTGGFAEAFF. The CDR3, as DNA: TGTGCCAGCAGCCTACCGACAGGGGGCTTCGCTGAAGCTTTCTTT.

The chain has TRBV5-1 and TRBJ1-3; D not certain. Trimming took 4 bases from V and 0 from J, leaving 5 bases between them. The CDR3 spans 13 residues. CDR1 is SGHRS and CDR2 is YFSETQ in the germline V gene. The CDR3 nucleotides are TGCGCCAGCAGCCCTGTCTCTGGAAACACCATATATTTT. This translates into CASSPVSGNTIYF.

This sequence joins TRBV6-1 and TRBJ1-2, with 11 positions matching TRBD1. Trimming took 8 bases from V and 5 from J; bases not matched to a gene: 10. CDR1 and CDR2 (germline): MNHNS, SASEGT. The CDR3 is 15 residues long. The CDR3 DNA follows: TGTGCCAGCTCACCCGGACAGGGGGCTGTATATGGCTACACCTTC. Its translation is CASSPGQGAVYGYTF.

This clone came up a few times. The gene calls are TRBV30 and TRBJ1-3; D remains ambiguous. Germline V gives CDR1 GTSNPN, CDR2 SVGIG (reference sequence). This CDR3 has 13 residues. Trimming shortened V by 5 bases and J by 0 bases, and 8 bases separated the two germline ends. CDR3 in amino acids: CAWYRFSGNTIYF. CDR3 sequence (DNA): TGTGCCTGGTACCGGTTCTCTGGAAACACCATATATTTT.

The chain is built from TRBV4-1 and TRBJ1-6; 7 bases are shared with TRBD1. J was trimmed by 4 bases and V by 6 bases; bases with no gene match: 9. This CDR3 has 16 residues. Germline-derived CDR1 and CDR2 are MGHRA and YSYEKL. The DNA for the CDR3 is TGCGCCAGCAGTCAAACAGGGGCTAATTATAATTCACCCCTCCACTTT. Protein sequence: CASSQTGANYNSPLHF.

This chain joins TRBV6-5 and TRBJ1-1; possible D gene TRBD1, 6 bases. The CDR3 is made up of 14 amino acids. V lost 4 bases and J lost 6, with 15 bases in between. Per the germline V gene, CDR1 is MNHEY and CDR2 is SVGAGI. CDR3 protein: CASSFRKGGSEAFF. As DNA, the CDR3 is TGTGCCAGCAGTTTTCGTAAGGGGGGGTCTGAAGCTTTCTTT.

The chain has TRBV9 and TRBJ2-3, with D hard to call. The V end was cut by 2 bases, the J end by 6 bases, with 7 bases between. From germline, CDR1 is SGDLS and CDR2 YYNGEE. The CDR3 loop spans 12 amino acids. The CDR3 here is CASSVVDDTQYF. The CDR3 DNA reads TGTGCCAGCAGCGTTGTAGACGATACGCAGTATTTT.

CDR3 sequence reads: CATSRRDNQPQHF. The DNA of the CDR3 is TGTGCCACCAGCAGGAGAGACAATCAGCCCCAGCATTTT. This rearrangement joins TRBV15 to TRBJ1-5; no reliable D call. CDR1 LNHNV and CDR2 YYDKDF come from the germline V gene (reference sequence). The CDR3 contains 13 residues. V was shortened by 3 bases and J by 3 bases, with 6 bases between the two germline ends.